Sequencing of this T cell receptor (beta chain) was carried out in a study of blood T cell repertoires in COVID-19. Per the original data handling: By means of reference gene primer amplification, nucleated cell counts were estimated. This table comes from immunoSEQ multiplex PCR, and its TCRdb copy is limited to in-frame clones, with some not included. V and J calls plus clone size are reproduced from that table; the DNA served to infer D and trimming. In the table there are approximately 230,000 clones, about nine tenths of which are singletons. V shed 3 bases and J 6 bases; nucleotides not matched to a gene: 6. Germline values: CDR1 SGDLS, CDR2 YYNGEE. The CDR3 spans 15 residues. All enrollees were roughly 18 to 90 years old and from some 24 US areas.

This sequence was found in a man aged 40-55 years who had recovered from COVID-19. Sequencing input: PBMCs or T cells enriched from blood (not recorded which). The rearrangement joins TRBV9 to TRBJ1-6; 7 bases map to TRBD1. CDR3 DNA: TGTGCCAGCAGCGCGATCGGACAGGTTAATTCACCCCTCCACTTT. Its protein product is CASSAIGQVNSPLHF.